A single sample is the source of the 21 T cell receptor beta chains below, sequenced in a study of identifying expanded T cells in peripheral blood. Profiled with immunoSEQ multiplex PCR; TCRdb holds only in-frame clones, not every one. The sample holds 130,000 or so clones, approximately 88% seen once. The sequenced sample consisted of blood. These TCRs come from a person between 18 and 75 years old in good health.

The chain is built from TRBV2 and TRBJ2-5; a possible D gene is TRBD1 (6 bases). The CDR3 runs to 13 residues. Germline lookup yields CDR1 SNHLY and CDR2 FYNNEI. The ends were cut back, 8 bases at V and 4 bases at J, with 14 bases in the middle. The CDR3 region has the DNA TGTGCCAGCGACACAGGGATCGGAGAGACCCAGTACTTC. Protein sequence: CASDTGIGETQYF.

This chain joins TRBV28 and TRBJ1-1, with D unresolved. Trimming took off 2 bases at V and 7 bases at J, with 8 bases between the two ends. CDR1 is MDHEN, CDR2 SYDVKM, per germline. CDR3 length: 12 residues. This CDR3 reads CASSLTQIEAFF. The CDR3 DNA reads as TGTGCCAGCAGTTTAACGCAGATTGAAGCTTTCTTT. The full variable domain, its missing parts supplied by reference TRBV28 and TRBJ1-1, is DVKVTQSSRYLVKRTGEKVFLECVQDMDHENMFWYRQDPGLGLRLIYFSYDVKMKEKGDIPEGYSVSREKKERFSLILESASTNQTSMYLCASSLTQIEAFFGQGTRLTVV.

In its sample, this clone was seen once. The chain is built from TRBV11-3 and TRBJ1-1; D gene ambiguous. With 5 bases removed from V and 4 bases from J, the gap between germline ends came to 14 bases. The V gene's germline CDR1 is SGHNT and CDR2 YENEEA. The CDR3 totals 14 residues. The CDR3 is CASSTPWVGTEAFF. Here the CDR3 DNA reads TGTGCCAGCAGCACCCCGTGGGTGGGCACTGAAGCTTTCTTT.

J is TRBJ1-2 and V is TRBV11-2; no clear D gene. Germline CDR1 SGHAT, CDR2 FQNNGV. V gave up 4 bases and J gave up 3 bases, with 15 bases separating them. The CDR3 has 15 residues. The CDR3 spells CASSSTTGLDYGYTF. CDR3 coding DNA: TGTGCCAGCAGCTCAACAACCGGGTTGGACTATGGCTACACCTTC.

In this sample, this clone turned up many times. This sample includes further DNA sequences coding for the same CDR3. J is TRBJ2-1 and V is TRBV20-1, with a possible D match to TRBD2 (5 bases). From germline, CDR1 is DFQATT and CDR2 SNEGSKA (reference sequence). CDR3 length equals 11 residues. Trimming cost V 6 bases and J 7 bases, with 10 bases left between them. In DNA form, the CDR3 reads TGCAGTGCCCGTACTAGTAATGAGCAGTTCTTC. Translating gives CSARTSNEQFF.

The chain carries TRBV5-5 and TRBJ2-7, with TRBD1 matching 8 bases. Per the germline V gene, CDR1 is SGHKS and CDR2 is YYEKEE (reference sequence). The length of the CDR3 is 16 residues. V shed 0 bases and J 3 bases; nucleotides not matched to a gene: 8. The CDR3 DNA follows: TGTGCCAGCAGCTTGGCAGCAGGGACAGGAATCTACGAGCAGTACTTC. Translation gives CASSLAAGTGIYEQYF.

The J gene is TRBJ2-7, the V gene TRBV19, with D possibly being TRBD2 (6 bases). The CDR3 runs to 14 residues. Germline loops: CDR1 LNHDA, CDR2 SQIVND (reference sequence). Trimming pared 8 bases from V and 4 bases from J, leaving 18 bases between. The CDR3 spells CASRRSEGLYEQYF. CDR3 coding DNA: TGTGCCAGTCGCAGGTCGGAGGGCCTTTACGAGCAGTACTTC.

This chain connects TRBV18 to TRBJ1-1; D unresolved. CDR1 is KGHSH, CDR2 LQKENI, per germline. The CDR3 runs 14 residues. The V and J ends lost 3 bases and 4 bases respectively, with 12 bases between them. Here the CDR3 DNA reads TGTGCCAGCTCACCCCCGATGGGTGTCACTGAAGCTTTCTTT. This translates into CASSPPMGVTEAFF. The variable domain in full, with the rest retrieved from reference TRBV18 and TRBJ1-1, is NAGVMQNPRHLVRRRGQEARLRCSPMKGHSHVYWYRQLPEEGLKFMVYLQKENIIDESGMPKERFSAEFPKEGPSILRIQQVVRGDSAAYFCASSPPMGVTEAFFGQGTRLTVV.

The chain has TRBV4-1 and TRBJ2-2; 7 nucleotides agree with TRBD1. CDR1 is MGHRA, CDR2 YSYEKL, per germline. V lost 5 bases, J lost 4 bases, and 7 bases stayed unmatched. The CDR3 consists of 15 residues. CDR3 in amino acids: CASSRGQGSTGELFF. The CDR3, as DNA: TGCGCCAGCAGCAGGGGGCAGGGGAGCACCGGGGAGCTGTTTTTT.

The chain couples TRBV6-5 to TRBJ1-1; D is possibly TRBD1 (5 bases). CDR3 length: 14 amino acids. Germline V CDR1 and CDR2: MNHEY, SVGAGI. Trimming removed 3 bases from V and 1 base from J, with 9 bases in between. CDR3 in amino acids: CASSYRQRNTEAFF. The CDR3 bases are TGTGCCAGCAGTTATAGACAGCGGAACACTGAAGCTTTCTTT.

J is TRBJ1-1 and V is TRBV6-1; the D is unclear. Germline V CDR1 and CDR2: MNHNS, SASEGT. Trimming removed 2 bases at V and 4 bases at J, with 11 bases between. CDR3 length: 14 amino acids. CDR3 amino acids: CASSEYITVTEAFF. The CDR3 DNA sequence: TGTGCCAGCAGTGAATATATAACGGTCACTGAAGCTTTCTTT.

CDR3 in DNA: TGTGCCAGCAACACGGTGGAGACCCAGTACTTC. This codes for CASNTVETQYF. V and J are TRBV7-9 and TRBJ2-5; D unresolved. Trimming left V 7 bases short and J 5 bases short, with 8 bases between. The CDR3 runs to 11 residues. CDR1 is SEHNR, CDR2 FQNEAQ, per germline (reference sequence).

The rearrangement joins TRBV11-2 to TRBJ2-7, with TRBD1 identical over 12 bases. Germline loops: CDR1 SGHAT, CDR2 FQNNGV. V lost 1 base, J lost 9 bases, and 4 bases stayed unmatched. This CDR3 region has 14 residues. The CDR3 DNA sequence: TGTGCCAGCAGCTTAGCTGGGACAGGGGGCGTGCAGTACTTC. It encodes CASSLAGTGGVQYF. The full variable domain, rest sourced from reference TRBV11-2 and TRBJ2-7, is EAGVAQSPRYKIIEKRQSVAFWCNPISGHATLYWYQQILGQGPKLLIQFQNNGVVDDSQLPKDRFSAERLKGVDSTLKIQPAKLEDSAVYLCASSLAGTGGVQYFGPGTRLTVT.

This clone was detected a few times. The chain links TRBV27 to TRBJ1-6; D is unclear. The CDR3 extends over 16 amino acids. With 0 bases removed from V and 9 bases from J, the gap between germline ends came to 15 bases. Germline V CDR1 and CDR2: MNHEY, SMNVEV (reference sequence). CDR3 protein: CASSLSSPGYGSPLHF. The CDR3 region has the DNA TGTGCCAGCAGTTTATCCAGCCCCGGCTATGGTTCACCCCTCCACTTT.

CDR3 sequence (DNA): TGTGCCAGTAGTTCCCGGGACAGGGTGCTTTGGGGCTACACCTTC. Residues: CASSSRDRVLWGYTF. The chain employs TRBV19 and TRBJ1-2, with 9 bases identical to TRBD1. The germline V gene has CDR1 LNHDA and CDR2 SQIVND (reference sequence). This CDR3 has 15 residues. With 5 bases clipped from V and 8 bases from J, the junction kept 12 bases outside the gene matches.

J is TRBJ2-7 and V is TRBV6-6, with D perhaps given as TRBD1 or TRBD2 (6 bases each). The CDR3 is 15 residues long. Germline CDR1 MNHNY, CDR2 SVGAGI (reference sequence). Trimming took 6 bases from V and 0 from J, leaving 15 bases between them. The CDR3 sequence is CASRDREGGSYEQYF. CDR3 nucleotides: TGTGCCAGCAGAGATCGAGAGGGGGGCTCCTACGAGCAGTACTTC.

The chain is built from TRBV27 and TRBJ1-2, with D possibly matching TRBD1 (6 bases). In germline, CDR1 is MNHEY, CDR2 SMNVEV (reference sequence). V dropped 4 bases and J dropped 4 bases, with 13 bases sitting between them. This CDR3 region has 14 residues. Here the CDR3 DNA reads TGTGCCAGCAGTTCCCGCCCAGGGGCCTATGGCTACACCTTC. This sequence encodes CASSSRPGAYGYTF.

The chain joins TRBV11-3 to TRBJ2-1; D could derive from TRBD1 or TRBD2 (5 bases each). The germline V gene has CDR1 SGHNT and CDR2 YENEEA. V lost 2 bases and J 2 bases, leaving 10 bases between the germline ends. This CDR3 comprises 15 residues. CDR3 amino acids: CASSLITGPYNEQFF. CDR3 sequence (DNA): TGTGCCAGCAGCTTAATAACGGGGCCCTACAATGAGCAGTTCTTC.

CDR3 coding DNA: TGTGCCAGTAGCCAACAGGGGAATTCACCCCTCCACTTT. This gives the protein CASSQQGNSPLHF. This chain uses TRBV19 with TRBJ1-6, with 7 bases aligning to TRBD1. Germline-derived CDR1 and CDR2 are LNHDA and SQIVND (reference sequence). The V segment lost 6 bases and the J segment 7 bases; nucleotides outside the gene matches: 3. The CDR3 is 13 amino acids.

This rearrangement joins TRBV19 to TRBJ2-5; D might be TRBD2 (5 bases). The V and J ends lost 3 bases and 5 bases respectively, with 10 bases between them. The germline gives CDR1 LNHDA, CDR2 SQIVND (reference sequence). This CDR3 is 13 amino acids long. DNA of the CDR3: TGTGCCAGTAGTATGGGGAGTCTGGAGACCCAGTACTTC. Translating it yields CASSMGSLETQYF.

The chain has TRBV18 and TRBJ2-1; no reliable D call. The CDR3 totals 14 residues. CDR1 is KGHSH, CDR2 LQKENI, per germline. The V and J ends lost 5 bases and 1 base respectively, with 9 bases between them. The chain's CDR3 is CASSEKVSYNEQFF. The CDR3 bases are TGTGCCAGCTCAGAGAAGGTATCCTACAATGAGCAGTTCTTC.